Listed here are 27 T cell receptor beta chains from one sample, sequenced in a study of CXCR3-negative and CXCR3-positive naive CD8 T cells. Libraries were UMI-labeled 5' RACE TRB cDNA. TCRdb re-analyzed the 5' RACE reads; it lists each CDR3 protein once, without DNA. This sample carries some 38,000 distinct CDR3 sequences, with 14% going to the ten biggest clones. Sequencing was carried out using memory CD8+ T cells from blood. The receptors here all came from a human donor in good health. Some clones in this sample may be carry-over from other donors' samples.

This chain links TRBV4-3 with TRBJ2-3. Germline-derived CDR1 and CDR2 are LGHNA and YSLEER. The CDR3 runs 16 residues. The CDR3 is CASSQATQTNTDTQYF.

The chain is built from TRBV5-1 and TRBJ1-1. The CDR3 runs 14 residues. CDR1 and CDR2 (germline): SGHRS, YFSETQ. CDR3 region: CASSLPNTNTEAFF.

The chain couples TRBV28 to TRBJ2-7; the D call of TRBD1 rests on TCRdb alone, since no DNA is present to check it. Germline V CDR1 and CDR2: MDHEN, SYDVKM. The CDR3 is 15 residues long. CDR3 sequence reads: CASATGKELTYEQYF.

The CDR3 loop reads CASSLVTGGFYEQYF. The gene calls are TRBV5-1 and TRBJ2-7; the TRBD1 assignment by TCRdb is unverifiable without DNA. The CDR3 runs 15 residues. CDR1 and CDR2 (germline): SGHRS, YFSETQ.

The chain carries TRBV27 and TRBJ2-1; TCRdb designates TRBD1, a call that cannot be tested without DNA. CDR1 MNHEY and CDR2 SMNVEV come from the germline V gene (reference sequence). The CDR3 runs 12 residues. The CDR3: CASSTRQGSEFF.

CDR3 region: CASSPGTGGSPLHF. This chain connects TRBV6-4 to TRBJ1-6; there is no DNA to check the TCRdb D call of TRBD1. There are 14 residues in the CDR3. Germline CDR1 is MRHNA and CDR2 is SNTAGT.

The V gene is TRBV20-1, the J gene TRBJ2-7; lacking DNA, the TRBD1 call made by TCRdb goes unchecked. This CDR3 spans 12 amino acids. Germline CDR1 DFQATT, CDR2 SNEGSKA (reference sequence). The CDR3 here is CSARQGVYEQYF.

This rearrangement joins TRBV28 to TRBJ2-3; TCRdb calls TRBD1, which cannot be checked without DNA. This CDR3 is built from 15 residues. In germline, CDR1 is MDHEN, CDR2 SYDVKM. CDR3: CASSFRGPSTDTQYF.

V usage is TRBV5-4 and J usage is TRBJ2-3; TCRdb indicates TRBD2, and absent DNA this call remains unverified. The CDR3 has 18 residues. CDR1 and CDR2 from the germline V gene are SGHNT and YYREEE (reference sequence). The CDR3 is CASSLPAGGPASTDTQYF.

The chain links TRBV27 to TRBJ2-7; TCRdb calls TRBD1, which cannot be checked without DNA. The CDR3 contains 13 residues. Per germline, CDR1 MNHEY and CDR2 SMNVEV (reference sequence). This CDR3 reads CASGVGTVYEQYF.

V gene TRBV7-6 combines with J gene TRBJ2-7. Per germline, CDR1 SGHVS and CDR2 FNYEAQ. The CDR3 is made up of 15 amino acids. The CDR3 sequence is CASSLEPTDAYEQYF.

CDR3 in amino acids: CSARRRAYNEQFF. The chain employs TRBV20-1 and TRBJ2-1; lacking DNA, the TRBD1 call made by TCRdb goes unchecked. Germline values: CDR1 DFQATT, CDR2 SNEGSKA (reference sequence). This CDR3 contains 13 residues.

This chain links TRBV21-1 with TRBJ1-5; the TCRdb D gene call, TRBD1, has no DNA to confirm it. TRBV21-1 is an annotated pseudogene. The CDR3 has 17 residues. This CDR3 is CASSTRWGPKGFQPQHF.

The rearrangement joins TRBV28 to TRBJ1-1; the TCRdb call, TRBD1, lacks DNA for checking. This CDR3 is built from 12 residues. Germline CDR1 and CDR2: MDHEN and SYDVKM. The CDR3 spells CASSWGNTEAFF.

This chain links TRBV3-1 with TRBJ2-7; the D call of TRBD1 rests on TCRdb alone, since no DNA is present to check it. The CDR3 extends over 16 amino acids. CDR1 LGHDT and CDR2 YNNKEL come from the germline V gene (reference sequence). The CDR3: CASSQDGQGKAYEQYF.

V gene TRBV7-6 combines with J gene TRBJ2-7. Per germline, CDR1 SGHVS and CDR2 FNYEAQ. The CDR3 is made up of 14 amino acids. The CDR3 loop reads CASSLGGSTYEQYF.

CDR3 sequence: CSASRQGKSSSEQYF. The chain joins TRBV20-1 to TRBJ2-7; TCRdb designates TRBD1, a call that cannot be tested without DNA. Per the germline V gene, CDR1 is DFQATT and CDR2 is SNEGSKA (reference sequence). The CDR3 runs 15 residues.

This chain connects TRBV12-3 or TRBV12-4 to TRBJ2-1; TCRdb calls TRBD2, which cannot be checked without DNA. The CDR3 loop spans 14 amino acids. CDR3: CASRWSGGSDEQFF.

The gene calls are TRBV28 and TRBJ2-7. The germline CDR1 and CDR2 sequences are MDHEN and SYDVKM. This CDR3 has 12 residues. CDR3 protein: CAGRLGKYEQYF.

The chain carries TRBV20-1 and TRBJ2-7. Germline-derived CDR1 and CDR2 are DFQATT and SNEGSKA (reference sequence). This CDR3 has 12 amino acids. This chain's CDR3 is CSARDSLYEQYF.

Here the CDR3 reads CASSQGTAYEQYF. The chain couples TRBV6-5 to TRBJ2-7. Germline V lookup: CDR1 MNHEY, CDR2 SVGAGI. CDR3 length: 13 residues.

The chain links TRBV4-3 to TRBJ2-1; no DNA is available, so the TRBD2 call from TCRdb remains unchecked. Germline-derived CDR1 and CDR2 are LGHNA and YSLEER. This CDR3 has 15 residues. The CDR3 spells CASSPLAGGYNGQFF.

The J gene is TRBJ1-1, the V gene TRBV5-1; TCRdb proposes TRBD1, but this gene call is untestable without DNA. The CDR3 runs to 17 residues. CDR1 and CDR2 from the germline V gene are SGHRS and YFSETQ. This CDR3 reads CASSIGWTGTMNTEAFF. Combining the CDR3 with reference TRBV5-1 and TRBJ1-1 gives the whole variable domain KAGVTQTPRYLIKTRGQQVTLSCSPISGHRSVSWYQQTPGQGLQFLFEYFSETQRNKGNFPGRFSGRQFSNSRSEMNVSTLELGDSALYLCASSIGWTGTMNTEAFFGQGTRLTVV.

The J gene is TRBJ2-7, the V gene TRBV28; the TCRdb call, TRBD2, lacks DNA for checking. CDR1 and CDR2 (germline): MDHEN, SYDVKM. CDR3 length: 16 amino acids. CDR3 region: CASSLFIGLAVDEQYF.

The rearrangement links TRBV14 to TRBJ2-7. Germline CDR1 reads SGHDN; CDR2 reads FVKESK. The CDR3 runs 12 residues. This CDR3 reads CASSLAGYEQYF.

The chain recombines TRBV7-9 with TRBJ2-2. The CDR3 is 12 amino acids. Germline CDR1 is SEHNR and CDR2 is FQNEAQ (reference sequence). The CDR3 is CASSQAAGELFF.

V gene TRBV20-1 combines with J gene TRBJ2-5. CDR1 and CDR2 (germline): DFQATT, SNEGSKA (reference sequence). This CDR3 has 13 amino acids. This chain's CDR3 is CSARAQLQETQYF.